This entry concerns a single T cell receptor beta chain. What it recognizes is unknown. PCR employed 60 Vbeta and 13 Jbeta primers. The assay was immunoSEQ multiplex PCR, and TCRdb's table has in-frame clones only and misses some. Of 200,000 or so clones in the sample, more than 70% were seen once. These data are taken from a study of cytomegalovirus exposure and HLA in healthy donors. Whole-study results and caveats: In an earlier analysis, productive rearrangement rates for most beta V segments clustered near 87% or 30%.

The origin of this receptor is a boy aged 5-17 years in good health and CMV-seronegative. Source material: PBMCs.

CDR3 nucleotide sequence: TGCGCCAGCAGCCTGCTCGGGGGGGGACAGGGGAGATACGAGCAGTACTTC. This gives the protein CASSLLGGGQGRYEQYF. The chain joins TRBV5-1 to TRBJ2-7, with 10 bases that match TRBD1. Germline V gene data show CDR1 as SGHRS and CDR2 as YFSETQ. V was clipped by 4 bases and J by 4 bases; unmatched bases: 14. The CDR3 spans 17 residues.